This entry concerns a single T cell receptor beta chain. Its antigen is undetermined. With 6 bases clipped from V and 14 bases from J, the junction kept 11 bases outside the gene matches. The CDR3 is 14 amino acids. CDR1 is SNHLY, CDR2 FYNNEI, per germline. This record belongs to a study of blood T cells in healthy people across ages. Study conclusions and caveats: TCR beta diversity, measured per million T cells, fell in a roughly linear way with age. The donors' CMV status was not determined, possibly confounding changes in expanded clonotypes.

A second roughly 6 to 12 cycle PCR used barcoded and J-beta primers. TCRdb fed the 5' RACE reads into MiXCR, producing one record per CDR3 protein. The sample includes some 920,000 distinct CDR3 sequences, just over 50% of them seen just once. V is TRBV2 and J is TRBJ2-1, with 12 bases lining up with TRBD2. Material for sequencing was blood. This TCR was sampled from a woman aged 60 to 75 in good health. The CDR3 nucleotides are TGTGCCAGCAGGAGGGAGACTAGCGGGAGTGTAAAGTTCTTC. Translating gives CASRRETSGSVKFF.